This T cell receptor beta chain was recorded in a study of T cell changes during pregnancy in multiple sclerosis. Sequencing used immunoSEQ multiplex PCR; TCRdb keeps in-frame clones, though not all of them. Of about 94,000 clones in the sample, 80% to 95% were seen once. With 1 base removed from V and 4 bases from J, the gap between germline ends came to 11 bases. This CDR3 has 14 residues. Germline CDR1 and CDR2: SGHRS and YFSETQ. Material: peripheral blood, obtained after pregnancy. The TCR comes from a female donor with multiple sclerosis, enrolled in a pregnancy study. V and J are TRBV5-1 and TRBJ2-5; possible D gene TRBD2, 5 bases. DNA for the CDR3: TGCGCCAGCAGCTTGATCGGGGAGAGAGAGACCCAGTACTTC. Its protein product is CASSLIGERETQYF. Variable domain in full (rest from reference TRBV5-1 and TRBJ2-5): KAGVTQTPRYLIKTRGQQVTLSCSPISGHRSVSWYQQTPGQGLQFLFEYFSETQRNKGNFPGRFSGRQFSNSRSEMNVSTLELGDSALYLCASSLIGERETQYFGPGTRLLVL.